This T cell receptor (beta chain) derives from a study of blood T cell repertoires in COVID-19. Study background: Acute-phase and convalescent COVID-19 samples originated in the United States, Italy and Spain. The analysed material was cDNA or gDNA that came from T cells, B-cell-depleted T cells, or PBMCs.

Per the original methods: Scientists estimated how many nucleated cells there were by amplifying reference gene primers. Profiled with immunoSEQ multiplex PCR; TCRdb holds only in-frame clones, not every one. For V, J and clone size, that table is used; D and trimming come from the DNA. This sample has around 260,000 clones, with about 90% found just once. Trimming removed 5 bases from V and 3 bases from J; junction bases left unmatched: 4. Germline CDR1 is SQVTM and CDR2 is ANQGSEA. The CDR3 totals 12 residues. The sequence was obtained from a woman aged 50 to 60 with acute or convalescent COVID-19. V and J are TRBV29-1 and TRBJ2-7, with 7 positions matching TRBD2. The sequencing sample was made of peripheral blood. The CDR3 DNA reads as TGCAGCGTTCGGCGGGGGATCTACGAGCAGTACTTC. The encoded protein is CSVRRGIYEQYF.